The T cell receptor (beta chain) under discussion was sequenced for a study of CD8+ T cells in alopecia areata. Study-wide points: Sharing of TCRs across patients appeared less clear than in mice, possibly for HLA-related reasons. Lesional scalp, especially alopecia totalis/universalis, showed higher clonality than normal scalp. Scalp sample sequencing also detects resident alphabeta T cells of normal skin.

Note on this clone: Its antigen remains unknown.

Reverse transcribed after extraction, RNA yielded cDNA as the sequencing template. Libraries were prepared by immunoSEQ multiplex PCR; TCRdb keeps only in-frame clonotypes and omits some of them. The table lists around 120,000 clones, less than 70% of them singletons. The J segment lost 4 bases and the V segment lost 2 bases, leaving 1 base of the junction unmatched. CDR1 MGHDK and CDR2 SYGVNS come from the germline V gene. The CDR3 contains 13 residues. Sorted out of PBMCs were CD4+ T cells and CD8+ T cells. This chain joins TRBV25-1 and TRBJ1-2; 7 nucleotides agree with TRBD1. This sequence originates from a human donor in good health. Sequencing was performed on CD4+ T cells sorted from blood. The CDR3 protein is CASSEQGGYGYTF. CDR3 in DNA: TGTGCCAGCAGTGAACAGGGGGGCTATGGCTACACCTTC.